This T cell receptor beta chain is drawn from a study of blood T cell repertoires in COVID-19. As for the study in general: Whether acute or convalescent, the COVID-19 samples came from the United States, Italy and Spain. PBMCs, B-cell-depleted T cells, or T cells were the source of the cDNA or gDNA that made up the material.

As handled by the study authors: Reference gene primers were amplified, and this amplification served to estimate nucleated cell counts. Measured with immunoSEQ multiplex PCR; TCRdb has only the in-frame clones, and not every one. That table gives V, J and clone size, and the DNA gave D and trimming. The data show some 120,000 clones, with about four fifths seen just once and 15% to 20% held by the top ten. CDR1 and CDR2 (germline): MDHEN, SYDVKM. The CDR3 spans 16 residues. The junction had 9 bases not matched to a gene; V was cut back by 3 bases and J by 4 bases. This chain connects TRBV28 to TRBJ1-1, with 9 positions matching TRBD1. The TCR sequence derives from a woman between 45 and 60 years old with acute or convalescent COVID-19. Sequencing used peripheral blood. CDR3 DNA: TGTGCCAGCAGTTTGAACTGGGGACAGGGCGGCACTGAAGCTTTCTTT. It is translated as CASSLNWGQGGTEAFF.